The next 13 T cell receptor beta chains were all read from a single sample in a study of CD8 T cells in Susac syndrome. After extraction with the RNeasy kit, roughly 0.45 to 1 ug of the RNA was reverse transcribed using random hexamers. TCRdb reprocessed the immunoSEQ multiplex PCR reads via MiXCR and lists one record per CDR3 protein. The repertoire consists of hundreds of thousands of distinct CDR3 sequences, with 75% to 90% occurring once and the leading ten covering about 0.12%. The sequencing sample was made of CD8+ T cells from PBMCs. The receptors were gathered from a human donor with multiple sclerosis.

The DNA of the CDR3 is TGCGCCAGCAGCCATCCGGGACAGGGGGCCATTGAGCAGTTCTTC. The encoded protein is CASSHPGQGAIEQFF. The V call is TRBV5-1, the J call TRBJ2-1, with TRBD1 identical over 12 bases. This CDR3 contains 15 residues. Germline V gives CDR1 SGHRS, CDR2 YFSETQ. The junction had 8 bases not matched to a gene; V was cut back by 4 bases and J by 9 bases.

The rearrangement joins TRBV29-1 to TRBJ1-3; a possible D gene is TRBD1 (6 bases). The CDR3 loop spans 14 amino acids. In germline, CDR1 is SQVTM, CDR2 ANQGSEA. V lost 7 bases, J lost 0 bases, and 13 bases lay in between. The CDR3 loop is CSAAGGLSGNTIYF. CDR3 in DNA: TGCAGCGCCGCGGGGGGCCTCTCTGGAAACACCATATATTTT. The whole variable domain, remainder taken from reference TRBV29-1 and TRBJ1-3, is SAVISQKPSRDICQRGTSLTIQCQVDSQVTMMFWYRQQPGQSLTLIATANQGSEATYESGFVIDKFPISRPNLTFSTLTVSNMSPEDSSIYLCSAAGGLSGNTIYFGEGSWLTVV.

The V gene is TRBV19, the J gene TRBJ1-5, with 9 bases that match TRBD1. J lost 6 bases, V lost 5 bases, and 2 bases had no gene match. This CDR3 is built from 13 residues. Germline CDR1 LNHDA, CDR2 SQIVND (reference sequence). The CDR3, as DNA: TGTGCCAGTAGTGGGACAGGGCTTCAGCCCCAGCATTTT. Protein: CASSGTGLQPQHF.

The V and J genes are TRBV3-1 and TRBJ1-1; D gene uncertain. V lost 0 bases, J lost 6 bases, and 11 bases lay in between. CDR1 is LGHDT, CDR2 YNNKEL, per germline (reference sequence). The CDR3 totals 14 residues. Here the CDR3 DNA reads TGTGCCAGCAGCCAAGAAATGAGTTTCTCTGAAGCTTTCTTT. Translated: CASSQEMSFSEAFF.

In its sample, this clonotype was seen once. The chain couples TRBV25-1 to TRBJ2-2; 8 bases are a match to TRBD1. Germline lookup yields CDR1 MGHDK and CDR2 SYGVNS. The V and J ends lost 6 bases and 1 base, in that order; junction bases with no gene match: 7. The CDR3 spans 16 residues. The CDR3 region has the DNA TGTGCCAGCAGCCGATCAGGGGGCCGGAACACCGGGGAGCTGTTTTTT. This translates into CASSRSGGRNTGELFF.

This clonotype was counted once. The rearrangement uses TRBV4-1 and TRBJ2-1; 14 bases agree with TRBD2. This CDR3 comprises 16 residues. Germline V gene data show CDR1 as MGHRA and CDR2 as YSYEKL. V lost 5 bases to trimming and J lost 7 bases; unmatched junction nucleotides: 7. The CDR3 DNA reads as TGCGCCAGCAGCAGCCCCGGGACTAGCGGGAGAAATGAGCAGTTCTTC. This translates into CASSSPGTSGRNEQFF.

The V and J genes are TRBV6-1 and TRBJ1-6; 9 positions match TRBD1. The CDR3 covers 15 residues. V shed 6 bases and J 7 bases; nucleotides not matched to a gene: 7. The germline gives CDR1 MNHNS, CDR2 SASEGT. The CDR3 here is CASSRTGEGNSPLHF. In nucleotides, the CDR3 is TGTGCCAGCAGCCGGACAGGGGAGGGGAATTCACCCCTCCACTTT.

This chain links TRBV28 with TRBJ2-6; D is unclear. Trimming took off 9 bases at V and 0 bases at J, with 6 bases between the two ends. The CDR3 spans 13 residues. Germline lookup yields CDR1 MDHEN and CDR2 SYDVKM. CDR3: CASQSSGANVLTF. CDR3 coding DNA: TGTGCCAGTCAGAGCTCTGGGGCCAACGTCCTGACTTTC.

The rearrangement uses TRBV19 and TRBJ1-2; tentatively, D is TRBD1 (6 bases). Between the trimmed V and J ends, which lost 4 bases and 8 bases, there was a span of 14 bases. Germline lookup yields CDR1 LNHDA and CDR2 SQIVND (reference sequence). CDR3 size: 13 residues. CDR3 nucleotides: TGTGCCAGTAGTACGCCAGGGGAGTGGGGCTACACCTTC. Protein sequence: CASSTPGEWGYTF. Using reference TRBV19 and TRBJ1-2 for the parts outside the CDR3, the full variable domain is DGGITQSPKYLFRKEGQNVTLSCEQNLNHDAMYWYRQDPGQGLRLIYYSQIVNDFQKGDIAEGYSVSREKKESFPLTVTSAQKNPTAFYLCASSTPGEWGYTFGSGTRLTVV.

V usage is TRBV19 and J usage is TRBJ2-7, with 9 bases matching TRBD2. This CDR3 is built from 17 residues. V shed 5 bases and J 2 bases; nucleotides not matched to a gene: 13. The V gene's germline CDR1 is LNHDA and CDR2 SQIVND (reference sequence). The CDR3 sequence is CASSGASRLADTYEQYF. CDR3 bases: TGTGCCAGTAGTGGAGCGTCACGACTAGCGGACACCTACGAGCAGTACTTC.

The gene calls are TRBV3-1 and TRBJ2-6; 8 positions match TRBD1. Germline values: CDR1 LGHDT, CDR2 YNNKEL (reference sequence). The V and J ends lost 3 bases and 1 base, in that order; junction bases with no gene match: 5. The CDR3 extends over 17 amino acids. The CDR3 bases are TGTGCCAGCAGCCAGGGGACAGGTTTTTCTGGGGCCAACGTCCTGACTTTC. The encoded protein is CASSQGTGFSGANVLTF.

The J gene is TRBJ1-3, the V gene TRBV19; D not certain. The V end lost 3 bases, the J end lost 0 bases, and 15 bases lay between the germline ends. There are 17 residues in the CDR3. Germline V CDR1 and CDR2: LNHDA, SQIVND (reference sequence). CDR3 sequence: CASSMDGSVGSGNTIYF. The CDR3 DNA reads TGTGCCAGTAGTATGGATGGATCGGTAGGCTCTGGAAACACCATATATTTT.

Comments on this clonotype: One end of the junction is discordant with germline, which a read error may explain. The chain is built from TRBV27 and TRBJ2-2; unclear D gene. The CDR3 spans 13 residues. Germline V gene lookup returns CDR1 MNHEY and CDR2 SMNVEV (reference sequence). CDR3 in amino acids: CVSRTLGTGELFF. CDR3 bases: TGTGTCAGCAGAACCCTAGGTACCGGGGAGCTGTTTTTT.